The clone carrying this TCR beta chain was counted a few times. Its antigen remains unidentified. A universal primer site came from template switching; cDNA carried unique molecular identifiers. TCRdb itself ran the 5' RACE reads through MiXCR, one entry per CDR3 protein. The sample consists of roughly 1,500,000 distinct CDR3 sequences, under 35% of them appearing once. These data are taken from a study of identical twins. Notes on the study in general: In zero-insertion analyses, partial confounding could arise from invariant MAIT and iNKT cells. Excess sharing by twins proved weaker in beta out-of-frame sequences.

V was clipped by 7 bases and J by 5 bases, with 12 bases between them. The CDR3 covers 13 residues. Specimen: cord blood. The source is a newborn girl in good health. The rearrangement joins TRBV12-3 or TRBV12-4 to TRBJ1-5; D not certain. The CDR3 sequence: CASNAGQHQPQHF. The DNA of the CDR3 is TGTGCCAGCAATGCCGGGCAGCATCAGCCCCAGCATTTT.